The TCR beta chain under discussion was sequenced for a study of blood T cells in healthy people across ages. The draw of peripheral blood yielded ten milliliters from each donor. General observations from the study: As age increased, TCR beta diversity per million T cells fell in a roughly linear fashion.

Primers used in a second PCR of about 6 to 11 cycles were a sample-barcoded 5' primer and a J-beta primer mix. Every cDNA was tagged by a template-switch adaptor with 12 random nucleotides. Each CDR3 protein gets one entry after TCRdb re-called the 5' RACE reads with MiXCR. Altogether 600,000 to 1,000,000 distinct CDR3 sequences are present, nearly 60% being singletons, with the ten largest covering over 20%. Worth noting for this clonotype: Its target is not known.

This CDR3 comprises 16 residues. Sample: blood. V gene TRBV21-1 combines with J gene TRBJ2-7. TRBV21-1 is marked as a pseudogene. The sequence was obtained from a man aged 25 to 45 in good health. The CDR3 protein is CASSKSGKKRRYEQYF. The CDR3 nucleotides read TGTGCCAGCAGCAAAAGCGGGAAAAAGCGACGCTACGAGCAGTACTTC.